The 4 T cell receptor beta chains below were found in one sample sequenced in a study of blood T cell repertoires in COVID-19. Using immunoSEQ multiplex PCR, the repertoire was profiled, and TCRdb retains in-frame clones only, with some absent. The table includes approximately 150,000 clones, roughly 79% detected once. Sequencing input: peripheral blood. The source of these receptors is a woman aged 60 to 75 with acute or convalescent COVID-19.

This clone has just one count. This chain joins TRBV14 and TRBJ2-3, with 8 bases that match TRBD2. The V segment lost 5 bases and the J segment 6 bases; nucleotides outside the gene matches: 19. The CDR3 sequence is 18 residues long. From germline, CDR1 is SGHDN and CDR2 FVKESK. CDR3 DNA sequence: TGTGCCAGCAGCGCTACCTCGTCCGGGACTAGTATACTCGATACGCAGTATTTT. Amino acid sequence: CASSATSSGTSILDTQYF. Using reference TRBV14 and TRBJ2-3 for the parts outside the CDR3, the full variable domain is EAGVTQFPSHSVIEKGQTVTLRCDPISGHDNLYWYRRVMGKEIKFLLHFVKESKQDESGMPNNRFLAERTGGTYSTLKVQPAELEDSGVYFCASSATSSGTSILDTQYFGPGTRLTVL.

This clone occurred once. CDR3 amino acids: CASSVTGRGNQPQHF. The CDR3 coding sequence is TGTGCCAGCAGCGTAACAGGGAGAGGCAATCAGCCCCAGCATTTT. The J gene is TRBJ1-5, the V gene TRBV7-2, with D tentatively TRBD1 (6 bases). Trimming took off 5 bases at V and 2 bases at J, with 13 bases between the two ends. The CDR3 covers 15 residues. CDR1 and CDR2 from the germline V gene are SGHTA and FQGNSA.

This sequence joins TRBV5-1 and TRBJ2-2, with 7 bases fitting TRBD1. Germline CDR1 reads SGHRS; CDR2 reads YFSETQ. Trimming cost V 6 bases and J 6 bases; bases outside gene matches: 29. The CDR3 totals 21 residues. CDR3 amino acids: CASTPEGAAGAGKFLPGELFF. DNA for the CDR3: TGCGCCAGCACGCCCGAGGGGGCAGCCGGGGCTGGGAAGTTTTTGCCCGGGGAGCTGTTTTTT.

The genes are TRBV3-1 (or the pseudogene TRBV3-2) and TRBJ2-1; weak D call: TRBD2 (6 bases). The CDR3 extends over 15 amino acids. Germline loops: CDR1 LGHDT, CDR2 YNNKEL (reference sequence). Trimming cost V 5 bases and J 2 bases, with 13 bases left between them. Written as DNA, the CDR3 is TGTGCCAGCAGCACTGGGGGGTCGACCTACAATGAGCAGTTCTTC. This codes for CASSTGGSTYNEQFF.